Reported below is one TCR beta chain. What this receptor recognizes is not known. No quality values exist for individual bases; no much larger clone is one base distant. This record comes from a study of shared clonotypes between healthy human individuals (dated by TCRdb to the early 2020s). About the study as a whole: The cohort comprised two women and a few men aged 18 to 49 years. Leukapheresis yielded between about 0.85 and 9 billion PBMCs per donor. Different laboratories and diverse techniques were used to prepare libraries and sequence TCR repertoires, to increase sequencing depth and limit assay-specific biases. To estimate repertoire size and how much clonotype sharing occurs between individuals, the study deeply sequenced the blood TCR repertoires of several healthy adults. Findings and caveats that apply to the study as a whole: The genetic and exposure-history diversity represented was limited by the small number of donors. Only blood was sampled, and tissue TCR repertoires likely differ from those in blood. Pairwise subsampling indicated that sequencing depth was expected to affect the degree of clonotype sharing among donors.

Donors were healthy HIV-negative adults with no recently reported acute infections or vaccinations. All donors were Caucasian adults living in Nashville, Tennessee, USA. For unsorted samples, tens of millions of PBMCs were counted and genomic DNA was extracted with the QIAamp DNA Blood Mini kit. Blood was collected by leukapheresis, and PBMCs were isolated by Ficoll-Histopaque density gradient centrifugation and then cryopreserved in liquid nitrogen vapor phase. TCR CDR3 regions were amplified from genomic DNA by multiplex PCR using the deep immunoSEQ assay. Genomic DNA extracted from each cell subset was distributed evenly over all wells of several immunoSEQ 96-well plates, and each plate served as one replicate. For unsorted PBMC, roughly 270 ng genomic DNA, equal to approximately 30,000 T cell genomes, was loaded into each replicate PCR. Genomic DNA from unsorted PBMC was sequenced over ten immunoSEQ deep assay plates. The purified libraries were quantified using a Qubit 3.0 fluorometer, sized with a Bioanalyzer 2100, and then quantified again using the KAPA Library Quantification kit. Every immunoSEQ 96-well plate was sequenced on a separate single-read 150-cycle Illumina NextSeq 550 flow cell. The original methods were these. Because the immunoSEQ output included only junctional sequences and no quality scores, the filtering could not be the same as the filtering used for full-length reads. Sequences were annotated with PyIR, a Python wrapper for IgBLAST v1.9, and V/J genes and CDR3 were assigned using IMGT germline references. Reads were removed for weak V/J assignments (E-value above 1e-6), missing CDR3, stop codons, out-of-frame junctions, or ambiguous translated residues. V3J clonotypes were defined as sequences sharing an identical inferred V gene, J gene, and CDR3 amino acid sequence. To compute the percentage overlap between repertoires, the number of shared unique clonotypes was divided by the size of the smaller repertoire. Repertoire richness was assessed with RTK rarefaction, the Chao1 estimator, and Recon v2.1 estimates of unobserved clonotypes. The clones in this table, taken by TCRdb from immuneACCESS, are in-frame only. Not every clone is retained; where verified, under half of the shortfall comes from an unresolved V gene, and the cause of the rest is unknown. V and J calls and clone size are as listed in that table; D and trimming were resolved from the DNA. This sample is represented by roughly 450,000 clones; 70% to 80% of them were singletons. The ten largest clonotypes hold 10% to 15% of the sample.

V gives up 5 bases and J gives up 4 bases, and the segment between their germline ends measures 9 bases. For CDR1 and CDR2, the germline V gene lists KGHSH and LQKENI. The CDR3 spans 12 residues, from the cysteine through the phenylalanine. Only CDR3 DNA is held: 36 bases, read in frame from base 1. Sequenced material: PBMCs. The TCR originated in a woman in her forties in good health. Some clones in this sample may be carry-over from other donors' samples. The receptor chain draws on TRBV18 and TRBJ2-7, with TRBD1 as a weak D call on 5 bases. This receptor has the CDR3 CASSSSGYEQYF. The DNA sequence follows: TGTGCCAGCTCATCCTCAGGGTACGAGCAGTACTTC.